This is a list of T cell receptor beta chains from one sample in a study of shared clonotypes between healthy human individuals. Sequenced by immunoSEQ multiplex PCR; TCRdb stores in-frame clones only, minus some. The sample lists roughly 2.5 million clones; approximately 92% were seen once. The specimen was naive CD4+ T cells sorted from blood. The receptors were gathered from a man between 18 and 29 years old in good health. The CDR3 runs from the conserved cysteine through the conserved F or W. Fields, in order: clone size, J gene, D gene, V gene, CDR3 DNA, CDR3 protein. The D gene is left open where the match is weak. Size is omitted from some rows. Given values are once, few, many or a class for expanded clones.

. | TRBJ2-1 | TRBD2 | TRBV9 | TGTGCCAGCAGCGTAGTAAGGACTAGCGGGGGGGCCGATGAGCAGTTCTTC | CASSVVRTSGGADEQFF
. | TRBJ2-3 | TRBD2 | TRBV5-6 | TGTGCCAGCAGCTTGGGGAGCGGGGGAGGAGCAGATACGCAGTATTTT | CASSLGSGGGADTQYF
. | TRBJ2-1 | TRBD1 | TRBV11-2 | TGTGCCAGCAGCCGGGACAGCGACTCCTACAATGAGCAGTTCTTC | CASSRDSDSYNEQFF
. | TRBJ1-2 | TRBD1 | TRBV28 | TGTGCCAGCACTGCTGCAGGGGGCGACTATGGCTACACCTTC | CASTAAGGDYGYTF
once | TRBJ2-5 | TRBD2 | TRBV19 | TGTGCCAGTAGTATGACGTTACTAGCGGGACGAGAGACCCAGTACTTC | CASSMTLLAGRETQYF
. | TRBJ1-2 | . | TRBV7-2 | TGTGCCAGCAGCTTCGGGCCCCTCTATGGCTACACCTTC | CASSFGPLYGYTF
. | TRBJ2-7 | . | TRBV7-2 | TGTGCCAGCAGTTCTTTCGGGGAGCAGTACTTC | CASSSFGEQYF
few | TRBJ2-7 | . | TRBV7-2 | TGTGCCAGCAGCCCCTACCGCGGAGGGACCTACGAGCAGTACTTC | CASSPYRGGTYEQYF
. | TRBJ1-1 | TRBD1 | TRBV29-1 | TGCAGCGTTGAAGCAGCCGGGACAGCCAAAAACACTGAAGCTTTCTTT | CSVEAAGTAKNTEAFF
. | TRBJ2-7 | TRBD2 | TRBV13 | TGTGCCAGCAGCGTCCTTTTGACTAGCGGCTCCTACGAGCAGTACTTC | CASSVLLTSGSYEQYF
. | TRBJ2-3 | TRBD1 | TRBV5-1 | TGCGCCAGCAGCGACACAGGGGGCGCGGATACGCAGTATTTT | CASSDTGGADTQYF
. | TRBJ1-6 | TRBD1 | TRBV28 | TGTGCCACCAGGGAAGACAGGGGATTGGATTCACCCCTCCACTTT | CATREDRGLDSPLHF
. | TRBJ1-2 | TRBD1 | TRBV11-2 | TGTGCCAGCAGCCCCGGCGGGACAGGGTACGGCTACACCTTC | CASSPGGTGYGYTF
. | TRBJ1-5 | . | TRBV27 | TGTGCCAGCGCCCCTCTCCGGGACCCTACGGATCAGCCCCAGCATTTT | CASAPLRDPTDQPQHF
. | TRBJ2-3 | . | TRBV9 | TGTGCCAGCACCTCAAAGGGGGGACGCACAGATACGCAGTATTTT | CASTSKGGRTDTQYF
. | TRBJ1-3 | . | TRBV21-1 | TGTGCCAGCAGCAAAGCGCCAGTGAGCTCTGGAAACACCATATATTTT | CASSKAPVSSGNTIYF
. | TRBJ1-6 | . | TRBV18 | TGTGCCAGCTCACCAGCGGGGTATAATTCACCCCTCCACTTT | CASSPAGYNSPLHF
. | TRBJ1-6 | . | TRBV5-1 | TGCGCCAGCAGCGTGGACAGTTATAATTCACCCCTCCACTTT | CASSVDSYNSPLHF
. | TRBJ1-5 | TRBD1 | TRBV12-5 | TGTGCTAGTGTTGACTGGGGACAGAATAGCAATCAGCCCCAGCATTTT | CASVDWGQNSNQPQHF
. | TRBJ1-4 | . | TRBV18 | TGTGCCAGCTCGGGCAATGGTAGAGTCGGCGTAACTAATGAAAAACTGTTTTTT | CASSGNGRVGVTNEKLFF
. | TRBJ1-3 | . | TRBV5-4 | TGTGCCAGCAGCTTGGATCCAGGGTCAAGAAACACCATATATTTT | CASSLDPGSRNTIYF
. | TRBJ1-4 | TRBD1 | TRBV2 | TGTGCCAGCTCTCCCAGGGGGGTCGCAACTAATGAAAAACTGTTTTTT | CASSPRGVATNEKLFF
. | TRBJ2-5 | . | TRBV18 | TGTGCCAGCTCACCACAGCGAGTGGAGACCCAGTACTTC | CASSPQRVETQYF
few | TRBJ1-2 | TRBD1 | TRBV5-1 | TGCGCCAGCAGCTTGGCCGGGACAGCTAACTATGGCTACACCTTC | CASSLAGTANYGYTF
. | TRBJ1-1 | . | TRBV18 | TGTGCCAGCTCACCAAGGTCGGGGAACACTGAAGCTTTCTTT | CASSPRSGNTEAFF
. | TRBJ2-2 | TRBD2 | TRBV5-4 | TGTGCCGTAGCAGGGCGACTAGCGGGCCGGGGCGGGGAGCTGTTTTTT | CAVAGRLAGRGGELFF
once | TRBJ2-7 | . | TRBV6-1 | TGTGCCAGCAGTGAGCTGACCTACGAGCAGTACTTC | CASSELTYEQYF
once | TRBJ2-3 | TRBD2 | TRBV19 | TGTGCCAGTATCTGGCGGGAGGATACAGATACGCAGTATTTT | CASIWREDTDTQYF
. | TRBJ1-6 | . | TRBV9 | TGTGCCAGCAGCGCCCAATACACATATCCCCCTAATTCACCCCTCCACTTT | CASSAQYTYPPNSPLHF
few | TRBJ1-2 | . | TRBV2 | TGTGCCAGCAGTGAGGCCTTACCCCATGCCTATGGCTACACCTTC | CASSEALPHAYGYTF
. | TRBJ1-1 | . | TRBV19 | TGTGCCAGTAGTTGGGCAGGGATGAACACTGAAGCTTTCTTT | CASSWAGMNTEAFF
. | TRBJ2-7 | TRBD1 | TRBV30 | TGTGCCTGGAGTGCCGGACAGGGTCGAAACGAGCAGTACTTC | CAWSAGQGRNEQYF
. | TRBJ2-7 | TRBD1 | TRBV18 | TGTGCCAGCTCACCGGGACAGGCACAGGGCGAGCAGTACTTC | CASSPGQAQGEQYF
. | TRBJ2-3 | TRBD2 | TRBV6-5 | TGTGCCAGCAGCCCCCAGGGCGGGGGAAGTACGCAGTATTTT | CASSPQGGGSTQYF
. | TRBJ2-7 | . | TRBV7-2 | TGTGCCAGCAGCTGGACTGGGGGGCTTTCCTCCTACGAGCAGTACTTC | CASSWTGGLSSYEQYF
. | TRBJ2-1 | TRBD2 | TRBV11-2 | TGTGCCAGCAGCTTAAGTGGTCTAGCGGGAGGGCCTCACAATGAGCAGTTCTTC | CASSLSGLAGGPHNEQFF
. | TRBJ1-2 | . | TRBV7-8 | TGTGCCAGCAGCTTATTTGGGGTCGGCGAATCCTATGGCTACACCTTC | CASSLFGVGESYGYTF
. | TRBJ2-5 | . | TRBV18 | TGTGCCAGCTCTCCTGGGGTCCAAGAGACCCAGTACTTC | CASSPGVQETQYF
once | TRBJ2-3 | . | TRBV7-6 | TGTGCCAGCAGCTTAGTCCTTGGAAAGGGCGGGGAAGGAACAGATACGCAGTATTTT | CASSLVLGKGGEGTDTQYF
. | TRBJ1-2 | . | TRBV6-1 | TGTGCCAGCAGTCACCTTGACAGTAACTATGGCTACACCTTC | CASSHLDSNYGYTF
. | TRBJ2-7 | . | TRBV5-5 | TGTGCCAGCAGCTTAGAGGGGCCACCCTTCTACGAGCAGTACTTC | CASSLEGPPFYEQYF
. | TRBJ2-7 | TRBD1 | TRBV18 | TGTGCCAGCTCCCCCGGGACAGGGGTTGAGCAGTACTTC | CASSPGTGVEQYF
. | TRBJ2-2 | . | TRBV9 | TGTGCCAGCAGCCAGGGACTCTTTAACACCGGGGAGCTGTTTTTT | CASSQGLFNTGELFF
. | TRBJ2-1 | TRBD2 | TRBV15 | TGTGCCACCAGCAGAGATAGCAGGGAGGGCTACAATGAGCAGTTCTTC | CATSRDSREGYNEQFF
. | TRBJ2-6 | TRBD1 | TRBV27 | TGTGCCAGCAGTGCATGGGGGACAGCCGGGTCTGGGGCCAACGTCCTGACTTTC | CASSAWGTAGSGANVLTF
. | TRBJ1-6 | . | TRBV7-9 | TGTGCCAGCAGCTCTCAGGGGAGCTCCTATAATTCACCCCTCCACTTT | CASSSQGSSYNSPLHF
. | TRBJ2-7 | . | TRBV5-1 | TGCGCCAGCAGCTTCTCGGAGGGCCTGCGGGAGCAGTACTTC | CASSFSEGLREQYF